This TCR beta chain came from a study of blood T cell repertoires in COVID-19. Background on the study: There were acute and convalescent COVID-19 samples, and they came from the United States, Italy and Spain. The cDNA or gDNA used as material had been derived from T cells, B-cell-depleted T cells, or PBMCs.

Authors' data handling: Counts of nucleated cells, estimated from reference gene primer amplification, were obtained. Assay used: immunoSEQ multiplex PCR; TCRdb lists only in-frame clones, some missing. V, J and clone size are those of that table, while D and trimming were read from the DNA. This table holds around 320,000 clones, roughly 87% found once. This receptor was taken from a man aged 18 to 30 with active or convalescent COVID-19. The sample consisted of peripheral blood.

The CDR3 nucleotides are TGTGCCAGCAGCTCGAACAGGGGAGGGACCCAGTACTTC. Its protein is CASSSNRGGTQYF. V gene TRBV27 combines with J gene TRBJ2-5; D perhaps matches TRBD1 (7 bases). The CDR3 consists of 13 residues. Looked up from germline, CDR1 is MNHEY and CDR2 is SMNVEV (reference sequence). V lost 6 bases to trimming and J lost 7 bases, with 15 bases between them.